This T cell receptor (beta chain) was captured in a study of T cell repertoires and Cas9 in healthy adults (dated by TCRdb to 2016 to 2018). Regarding the complete study: Within the CD4 and CD8 compartments, the researchers characterized SpCas9-reactive T cells in terms of multi-effector potency, cytotoxicity and lineage determination. This study looked at whether people already carry T cell immunity to the Streptococcus pyogenes Cas9 nuclease (SpCas9), the enzyme used in CRISPR gene editing. What the research found in general, with its limitations: SpCas9-reactive regulatory T cells were reported to mitigate proliferation and function of SpCas9-reactive effector T cells in vitro.

The CDR3 goes from the cysteine to the phenylalanine over 14 residues. Only the CDR3 DNA is retained, 42 bases long and in frame from the first base. V loses 0 bases of germline sequence and J loses 4 bases, and the interval between the two ends is 10 bases. Sequences SEHNR (CDR1) and FQNEAQ (CDR2) are obtained from the germline V gene (reference sequence). Worth noting for this clone: Its antigen has not been determined. One base away there is no much larger clone; base qualities are not given.

All of the donors in the study were healthy humans. Libraries were made using the immunoSEQ multiplex PCR assay. The immuneACCESS repertoire file appears here via TCRdb, limited to in-frame rearrangements. These files lack a portion of the clones; in checked studies, under half of the deficit traces to unresolved V genes, and the cause of the others is not known. The sample profile shows tens of thousands of clones; 91% of them were found once. The leading ten clones occupy around 1.5% of the sample. The TCR originated in a human donor in good health. The sequencing sample was made of CD4+ effector T cells (CD127+, CD25-, CD137-, CD154-) from PBMCs; culture status not recorded. The chain uses TRBV7-9 and TRBJ2-7, with the identity of the D gene unclear. The CDR3 region: CASSLAFSLYEQYF. The nucleotides read TGTGCCAGCAGCTTAGCGTTCTCTCTTTACGAGCAGTACTTC.